Below, 15 T cell receptor beta chains from the same sample are listed, as sequenced in a study of blood T cells in healthy people across ages. Then a second PCR, running about 7 to 11 cycles, was carried out with a sample-barcoded 5' primer and a J-beta primer mix. TCRdb reanalysed the 5' RACE reads using MiXCR and keeps one entry per CDR3 protein. The sample has 1.5 million to 2 million distinct CDR3 sequences, about 30% seen once. Sequencing was carried out using blood. These receptors were obtained from a woman in her thirties in good health.

This rearrangement joins TRBV7-9 to TRBJ1-5, with D tentatively TRBD1 (6 bases). Germline CDR1 SEHNR, CDR2 FQNEAQ (reference sequence). CDR3 size: 11 residues. V shed 8 bases and J shed 9 bases, with 11 bases lying between them. CDR3 bases: TGTGCCAGCGGAGGGGGGGGGCCCCAGCATTTT. Translating gives CASGGGGPQHF.

In its sample, this clonotype was seen many times. The chain carries TRBV6-5 and TRBJ2-7; D not certain. CDR3 size: 11 residues. CDR1 MNHEY and CDR2 SVGAGI come from the germline V gene. The CDR3 is CGVSRSPEQYF. CDR3 in DNA: TGTGGGGTTAGTAGGAGTCCCGAGCAGTACTTC.

There are a few counts of this clonotype. The chain combines TRBV7-9 with TRBJ1-2, with 7 positions matching TRBD1. There are 12 residues in the CDR3. CDR1 SEHNR and CDR2 FQNEAQ come from the germline V gene (reference sequence). Unmatched junction bases numbered 8, after V lost 5 bases and J lost 11 bases. In DNA form, the CDR3 reads TGTGCCAGCAGCCAGGGGGAGGCCGGGTACACCTTC. Translated: CASSQGEAGYTF.

The chain links TRBV20-1 to TRBJ2-5; D is undetermined. Trimming left V 5 bases short and J 4 bases short, with 17 bases between. The CDR3 runs to 14 residues. Germline lookup yields CDR1 DFQATT and CDR2 SNEGSKA (reference sequence). CDR3 sequence reads: CSARALRGGETQYF. In DNA, the CDR3 is TGCAGTGCTCGGGCCCTCCGCGGTGGAGAGACCCAGTACTTC.

With respect to this clonotype: This may stem from a read error, because a much larger clone lies one nucleotide away. The CDR3 nucleotides read TGTGCCAGCAGTCCGCCGACTAGAAGTTTGTCAGATACGCAGTATTTT. Translating it yields CASSPPTRSLSDTQYF. The rearrangement joins TRBV6-6 to TRBJ2-3; D is possibly TRBD2 (6 bases). Germline assignment: CDR1 MNHNY and CDR2 SVGAGI (reference sequence). Trimming removed 5 bases from V and 4 bases from J, with 19 bases in between. CDR3 length: 16 amino acids.

The V call is TRBV6-1, the J call TRBJ1-1, with a tentative D call TRBD1 (6 bases). Germline V lookup: CDR1 MNHNS, CDR2 SASEGT. There are 15 residues in the CDR3. V was pared by 1 base and J by 6 bases, with 15 bases between. CDR3 bases: TGTGCCAGCAGTGAAGATAGGCAGGGGCGCCCTGAAGCTTTCTTT. The encoded protein is CASSEDRQGRPEAFF.

This clonotype was counted at least ten times. The J gene is TRBJ2-1, the V gene TRBV3-1; D perhaps matches TRBD1 (5 bases). V lost 4 bases and J lost 7, with 14 bases in between. This CDR3 is 14 amino acids long. Germline V CDR1 and CDR2: LGHDT, YNNKEL (reference sequence). CDR3 loop: CASSPPWGGNEQFF. CDR3 nucleotide sequence: TGTGCCAGCAGCCCTCCCTGGGGCGGAAATGAGCAGTTCTTC.

This clonotype was found many times. The chain joins TRBV3-1 to TRBJ1-5, with 7 nucleotides matching TRBD1. After removal of 6 bases from V and 5 bases from J, the junction contained 1 base not matched to a gene. Looked up from germline, CDR1 is LGHDT and CDR2 is YNNKEL (reference sequence). This CDR3 has 12 residues. This chain's CDR3 is CASSQGDQPQHF. The CDR3 bases are TGTGCCAGCAGTCAGGGGGATCAGCCCCAGCATTTT.

The chain joins TRBV5-4 to TRBJ2-7; 10 positions agree with TRBD2. With V trimmed by 4 bases and J by 4 bases, 14 bases remained unmatched. From germline, CDR1 is SGHNT and CDR2 YYREEE (reference sequence). The CDR3 sequence is 17 residues long. CDR3 in amino acids: CASSLGVKASGSYEQYF. The DNA for the CDR3 is TGTGCCAGCAGCCTAGGGGTTAAGGCTAGCGGGAGTTACGAGCAGTACTTC. The full variable domain, completed using reference TRBV5-4 and TRBJ2-7, is ETGVTQSPTHLIKTRGQQVTLRCSSQSGHNTVSWYQQALGQGPQFIFQYYREEENGRGNFPPRFSGLQFPNYSSELNVNALELDDSALYLCASSLGVKASGSYEQYFGPGTRLTVT.

The V gene is TRBV12-3 or TRBV12-4, the J gene TRBJ1-1; weak D call: TRBD1 (6 bases). V was shortened by 5 bases and J by 4 bases, with 17 bases between the two germline ends. The CDR3 contains 15 residues. CDR3 region: CASSPVGRGGTEAFF. The CDR3 DNA is TGTGCCAGCAGTCCGGTGGGCAGGGGAGGCACTGAAGCTTTCTTT.

In its sample, this clonotype was seen many times. This chain connects TRBV9 to TRBJ2-7, with 9 bases identical to TRBD2. Germline lookup yields CDR1 SGDLS and CDR2 YYNGEE. This CDR3 contains 17 residues. The V gene end was trimmed by 2 bases and the J gene end by 1 base; junction bases not matched to a gene: 10. CDR3 sequence reads: CASSVNSGSSWSYEQYF. For the CDR3, the DNA is TGTGCCAGCAGCGTTAATAGCGGGAGTAGTTGGTCCTACGAGCAGTACTTC. Together with reference TRBV9 and TRBJ2-7, the CDR3 gives the full variable domain: DSGVTQTPKHLITATGQRVTLRCSPRSGDLSVYWYQQSLDQGLQFLIQYYNGEERAKGNILERFSAQQFPDLHSELNLSSLELGDSALYFCASSVNSGSSWSYEQYFGPGTRLTVT.

This clonotype was counted between two and nine times. This chain links TRBV21-1 with TRBJ2-3; the tabulated D call, TRBD1, remains unverified against the DNA. TRBV21-1 counts as a pseudogene. The CDR3 length is 17 residues. CDR3 sequence reads: CASSKPLAGPSTDTQYF. The CDR3 DNA sequence: TGTGCCAGCAGCAAACCCCTGGCCGGACCTAGCACAGATACGCAGTATTTT.

This sequence joins TRBV7-2 and TRBJ2-1; TRBD1 is a possible D gene (7 bases). The CDR3 covers 17 residues. Germline V gene data show CDR1 as SGHTA and CDR2 as FQGNSA. V shed 0 bases and J shed 7 bases, with 19 bases lying between them. The DNA of the CDR3 is TGTGCCAGCAGCTTAGCGGGATCGGCAGGGGGGCATAATGAGCAGTTCTTC. Its translation is CASSLAGSAGGHNEQFF.

The chain carries TRBV4-3 and TRBJ2-3; D is possibly TRBD2 (6 bases). The CDR3 runs to 15 residues. Trimming shortened V by 0 bases and J by 5 bases, and 12 bases separated the two germline ends. Germline V lookup: CDR1 LGHNA, CDR2 YSLEER. The CDR3 loop reads CASSQDQGGRDTQYF. The CDR3 DNA is TGCGCCAGCAGCCAAGATCAAGGAGGGCGAGATACGCAGTATTTT.

This chain connects TRBV24-1 to TRBJ1-1; unclear D gene. Germline assignment: CDR1 KGHDR and CDR2 SFDVKD. CDR3 length equals 13 residues. Trimming pared 6 bases from V and 4 bases from J, leaving 11 bases between. As DNA, the CDR3 is TGTGCCACCAGTTCAATTAGTGGCACTGAAGCTTTCTTT. Amino acids: CATSSISGTEAFF.